These T cell receptor beta chains were read from a single sample in a study of T cell repertoires in ileal Crohn's disease. Some clones are missing from TCRdb's copy, which holds only in-frame ones; the method was immunoSEQ multiplex PCR. The sample has tens of thousands of clones; roughly 77% are singletons. Sequencing was performed on ileal tissue. The receptor set was obtained from an adult with Crohn's disease. Both conserved end residues are part of each CDR3. Each record gives: clone size, V gene, J gene, D gene, CDR3 DNA, CDR3 protein. A D gene is named only where the DNA matches it firmly. The size field is filled for only some rows; it gives once, few, many or a size class.

abundance: .; v_gene: TRBV6-1; j_gene: TRBJ2-3; d_gene: TRBD1; CDR3nt: TGTGCCAGCAGTTGGGACAGGGGGCTAACAGATACGCAGTATTTT; CDR3aa: CASSWDRGLTDTQYF
abundance: .; v_gene: TRBV7-2; j_gene: TRBJ2-7; d_gene: .; CDR3nt: TGTGCCAGCAGCCCGTCCGGGTACGAGCAGTACTTC; CDR3aa: CASSPSGYEQYF
abundance: medium-sized; v_gene: TRBV6-1; j_gene: TRBJ2-2; d_gene: .; CDR3nt: TGTGCCAGCAGTGAAGCCGACACCGGGGAGCTGTTTTTT; CDR3aa: CASSEADTGELFF
abundance: .; v_gene: TRBV7-8; j_gene: TRBJ1-2; d_gene: .; CDR3nt: TGTGCCAGCAGCTTAGAAAGGGGCGGAAGCGGCTACACCTTC; CDR3aa: CASSLERGGSGYTF
abundance: .; v_gene: TRBV30; j_gene: TRBJ2-7; d_gene: .; CDR3nt: TGTGCCTGGAGAGACAGGACCTACGAGCAGTACTTC; CDR3aa: CAWRDRTYEQYF
abundance: .; v_gene: TRBV5-6; j_gene: TRBJ2-3; d_gene: TRBD1; CDR3nt: TGTGCCAGCAGCCAGGATGGGACAGGAGATACGCAGTATTTT; CDR3aa: CASSQDGTGDTQYF
abundance: .; v_gene: TRBV7-2; j_gene: TRBJ1-6; d_gene: .; CDR3nt: TGTGCCAGCAGCCCTCCGGGACAAATTATTAATTCACCCCTCCACTTT; CDR3aa: CASSPPGQIINSPLHF
abundance: .; v_gene: TRBV2; j_gene: TRBJ1-2; d_gene: .; CDR3nt: TGTGCCAGCAGTCCGGACAGTTTTGGTGGCTACACCTTC; CDR3aa: CASSPDSFGGYTF
abundance: .; v_gene: TRBV4-3; j_gene: TRBJ2-7; d_gene: .; CDR3nt: TGCGCCAGCAGCCAAGGCCCCGGGGGTGACTACGAGCAGTACTTC; CDR3aa: CASSQGPGGDYEQYF
abundance: once; v_gene: TRBV29-1; j_gene: TRBJ2-1; d_gene: TRBD2; CDR3nt: TGCAGCGTTGCGCAGCGGGGGGGCAGTGAGCAGTTCTTC; CDR3aa: CSVAQRGGSEQFF
abundance: .; v_gene: TRBV5-1; j_gene: TRBJ2-1; d_gene: TRBD1; CDR3nt: TGCGCCAGCAGCCTTAAAGGGGGACAGATAAGAATTAGCTCCTACAATGAGCAGTTCTTC; CDR3aa: CASSLKGGQIRISSYNEQFF
abundance: .; v_gene: TRBV19; j_gene: TRBJ1-3; d_gene: .; CDR3nt: TGTGCCAGTAGTATCAACATTGGAAACACCATATATTTT; CDR3aa: CASSINIGNTIYF
abundance: once; v_gene: TRBV7-9; j_gene: TRBJ2-7; d_gene: TRBD2; CDR3nt: TGTGCCACCGCGCTAGCGGGGGGGCCCCGCGAGCAGTACTTC; CDR3aa: CATALAGGPREQYF
abundance: once; v_gene: TRBV7-6; j_gene: TRBJ2-2; d_gene: .; CDR3nt: TGTGCCACCCAAAGAGGAGGGTCTCACACCGGGGAGCTGTTTTTT; CDR3aa: CATQRGGSHTGELFF
abundance: .; v_gene: TRBV5-8; j_gene: TRBJ2-5; d_gene: .; CDR3nt: TGTGCCAGCAGCTTGGCGGGTTTCGGTCAAGAGACCCAGTACTTC; CDR3aa: CASSLAGFGQETQYF
abundance: .; v_gene: TRBV7-3; j_gene: TRBJ2-3; d_gene: .; CDR3nt: TGTGCCAGCAGCTTAAGGCCCTCCGAAACAGATACGCAGTATTTT; CDR3aa: CASSLRPSETDTQYF
abundance: .; v_gene: TRBV18; j_gene: TRBJ1-1; d_gene: .; CDR3nt: TGTGCCAGCTCTCGTCCGCCTACAGCGGTGGCTTTCTTT; CDR3aa: CASSRPPTAVAFF
abundance: few; v_gene: TRBV7-2; j_gene: TRBJ2-2; d_gene: .; CDR3nt: TGTGCCAGCAGCCTTGTCTCGACCGGGGAGCTGTTTTTT; CDR3aa: CASSLVSTGELFF
abundance: once; v_gene: TRBV4-1; j_gene: TRBJ1-1; d_gene: .; CDR3nt: TGCGCCAGCAGCCAAGATGGCGGGGGGCGGGACACTGAAGCTTTCTTT; CDR3aa: CASSQDGGGRDTEAFF
abundance: .; v_gene: TRBV2; j_gene: TRBJ2-7; d_gene: .; CDR3nt: TGTGCCAGCAGTGAAGCAAGCAGAGGAGGCTACGAGCAGTACTTC; CDR3aa: CASSEASRGGYEQYF
abundance: .; v_gene: TRBV29-1; j_gene: TRBJ1-5; d_gene: .; CDR3nt: TGCAGCGTGCGGACTGGCCGCAATCAGCCCCAGCATTTT; CDR3aa: CSVRTGRNQPQHF
abundance: .; v_gene: TRBV6-5; j_gene: TRBJ1-2; d_gene: .; CDR3nt: TGTGCCAGCAGACGCCCTCACAGGGATGGCTACACCTTC; CDR3aa: CASRRPHRDGYTF
abundance: .; v_gene: TRBV13; j_gene: TRBJ1-2; d_gene: .; CDR3nt: TGTGCCAGCAGCCCGCGGCGATATGGCTACACCTTC; CDR3aa: CASSPRRYGYTF
abundance: once; v_gene: TRBV7-8; j_gene: TRBJ2-3; d_gene: TRBD2; CDR3nt: TGTGCCAGCAGCGCCGTAGCGGGGGGGCCGGATACGCAGTATTTT; CDR3aa: CASSAVAGGPDTQYF
abundance: few; v_gene: TRBV25-1; j_gene: TRBJ1-2; d_gene: TRBD1; CDR3nt: TGTGCCAGCAGCGGGACAGGGGTCTATGGCTACACCTTC; CDR3aa: CASSGTGVYGYTF
abundance: .; v_gene: TRBV27; j_gene: TRBJ1-5; d_gene: .; CDR3nt: TGTGCCAGCAGTTTTATAATAAATCAGCCCCAGCATTTT; CDR3aa: CASSFIINQPQHF
abundance: .; v_gene: TRBV5-1; j_gene: TRBJ2-7; d_gene: .; CDR3nt: TGCGCCAGCAGCTTAGCCTCCCCCGGCTACGAGCAGTACTTC; CDR3aa: CASSLASPGYEQYF
abundance: .; v_gene: TRBV6-5; j_gene: TRBJ1-4; d_gene: .; CDR3nt: TGTGCCAGCAGTCTGACTACTATTCGGGAAAAACTGTTTTTT; CDR3aa: CASSLTTIREKLFF
abundance: .; v_gene: TRBV7-9; j_gene: TRBJ2-1; d_gene: TRBD1; CDR3nt: TGTGCCAGCAGCTTAGGGACAGGGTCCTACAATGAGCAGTTCTTC; CDR3aa: CASSLGTGSYNEQFF
abundance: .; v_gene: TRBV18; j_gene: TRBJ2-7; d_gene: TRBD1; CDR3nt: TGTGCCAGCTCACTTGGACAGGGTACGTACGAGCAGTACTTC; CDR3aa: CASSLGQGTYEQYF
abundance: .; v_gene: TRBV9; j_gene: TRBJ1-2; d_gene: .; CDR3nt: TGTGCCAGCAGCGTCTCTTCCCCCAGGGGTAACTATGGCTACACCTTC; CDR3aa: CASSVSSPRGNYGYTF
abundance: few; v_gene: TRBV19; j_gene: TRBJ1-2; d_gene: TRBD1; CDR3nt: TGTGCCAGTAGTATGGGGGTAAGAGGGGGCGACTATGGCTACACCTTC; CDR3aa: CASSMGVRGGDYGYTF
abundance: .; v_gene: TRBV7-6; j_gene: TRBJ2-7; d_gene: .; CDR3nt: TGTGCCAGCAGAGCCCTTGGGACTCCAAACTCCTACGAGCAGTACTTC; CDR3aa: CASRALGTPNSYEQYF
abundance: .; v_gene: TRBV6-5; j_gene: TRBJ2-5; d_gene: TRBD1; CDR3nt: TGTGCCAGCAGTTACGGCAGACAGGGGGGAGAGACCCAGTACTTC; CDR3aa: CASSYGRQGGETQYF
abundance: .; v_gene: TRBV2; j_gene: TRBJ2-2; d_gene: .; CDR3nt: TGTGCCAGCAGTGAAGCCTTCTACACCGGGGAGCTGTTTTTT; CDR3aa: CASSEAFYTGELFF
abundance: .; v_gene: TRBV11-2; j_gene: TRBJ2-5; d_gene: TRBD1; CDR3nt: TGTGCCAGCTGGGGACAGGACCGTCAAGAGACCCAGTACTTC; CDR3aa: CASWGQDRQETQYF
abundance: .; v_gene: TRBV4-3; j_gene: TRBJ2-7; d_gene: .; CDR3nt: TGCGCCAGCAGCTTGGAGGTGTGGGCCTACGAGCAGTACTTC; CDR3aa: CASSLEVWAYEQYF
abundance: .; v_gene: TRBV10-3; j_gene: TRBJ1-1; d_gene: TRBD1; CDR3nt: TGTGCCATCAGTACCGCAGGGGGCACTGAAGCTTTCTTT; CDR3aa: CAISTAGGTEAFF
abundance: .; v_gene: TRBV13; j_gene: TRBJ1-2; d_gene: TRBD1; CDR3nt: TGTGCCAGCAGCCGGACAGGGGGCCGGGGCTATGGCTACACCTTC; CDR3aa: CASSRTGGRGYGYTF
abundance: .; v_gene: TRBV14; j_gene: TRBJ2-7; d_gene: .; CDR3nt: TGTGCCAGCAGCCGGAGGGTGGGGGTCGAGCAGTACTTC; CDR3aa: CASSRRVGVEQYF
abundance: .; v_gene: TRBV9; j_gene: TRBJ1-2; d_gene: TRBD1; CDR3nt: TGTGCCAGCAGCCCGTCGACAGGGAACTATGGCTACACCTTC; CDR3aa: CASSPSTGNYGYTF
abundance: .; v_gene: TRBV9; j_gene: TRBJ2-5; d_gene: TRBD2; CDR3nt: TGTGCCAGCAGCCCGGGACTAGCGGGGGGTTTGGGGGAGACCCAGTACTTC; CDR3aa: CASSPGLAGGLGETQYF
abundance: .; v_gene: TRBV5-6; j_gene: TRBJ2-5; d_gene: .; CDR3nt: TGTGCCAGCAGCTTGGCCGTAAGGACTTATTCTTTTGAGACCCAGTACTTC; CDR3aa: CASSLAVRTYSFETQYF
abundance: .; v_gene: TRBV5-1; j_gene: TRBJ1-1; d_gene: TRBD1; CDR3nt: TGCGCCAGCAGCTCCGGACAGGGACAGAGGAACACTGAAGCTTTCTTT; CDR3aa: CASSSGQGQRNTEAFF
abundance: .; v_gene: TRBV27; j_gene: TRBJ2-1; d_gene: TRBD2; CDR3nt: TGTGCCAGCAGTTTCACGAGCGGGGGGGCCCCCTACAATGAGCAGTTCTTC; CDR3aa: CASSFTSGGAPYNEQFF
abundance: .; v_gene: TRBV19; j_gene: TRBJ2-1; d_gene: TRBD2; CDR3nt: TGTGCCAGTAGCCTCGGCGGGGGGGTTAATGAGCAGTTCTTC; CDR3aa: CASSLGGGVNEQFF
abundance: .; v_gene: TRBV4-3; j_gene: TRBJ1-1; d_gene: .; CDR3nt: TGCGCCAGCAGCCAAGGGGCTCTGAACACTGAAGCTTTCTTT; CDR3aa: CASSQGALNTEAFF
abundance: .; v_gene: TRBV9; j_gene: TRBJ1-1; d_gene: .; CDR3nt: TGTGCCAGCAGCCGTTCGAACACTGAAGCTTTCTTT; CDR3aa: CASSRSNTEAFF
abundance: .; v_gene: TRBV29-1; j_gene: TRBJ1-3; d_gene: .; CDR3nt: TGCAGCGTTGGGCAGGGGTCCGGAAACACCATATATTTT; CDR3aa: CSVGQGSGNTIYF
abundance: .; v_gene: TRBV30; j_gene: TRBJ1-1; d_gene: .; CDR3nt: TGTGCCTGGAGACCAGGGAACACTGAAGCTTTCTTT; CDR3aa: CAWRPGNTEAFF
abundance: few; v_gene: TRBV29-1; j_gene: TRBJ1-2; d_gene: .; CDR3nt: TGCAGCGTCTTTGACAGCCTCAACTATGGCTACACCTTC; CDR3aa: CSVFDSLNYGYTF
abundance: .; v_gene: TRBV6-1; j_gene: TRBJ1-6; d_gene: TRBD1; CDR3nt: TGTGCCAGCAGTGCCCTCCCGACAGGGGGCAGATCACCCCTCCACTTT; CDR3aa: CASSALPTGGRSPLHF
abundance: few; v_gene: TRBV27; j_gene: TRBJ1-1; d_gene: .; CDR3nt: TGTGCCAGCAGGTCAGGGTGGAACACTGAAGCTTTCTTT; CDR3aa: CASRSGWNTEAFF
abundance: .; v_gene: TRBV5-6; j_gene: TRBJ2-5; d_gene: .; CDR3nt: TGTGCCAGCAGCTCGGGAGAGACCCAGTACTTC; CDR3aa: CASSSGETQYF
abundance: .; v_gene: TRBV6-5; j_gene: TRBJ2-7; d_gene: TRBD2; CDR3nt: TGTGCCAGCGGTAAAGCGGGGGGCGGGTACGAGCAGTACTTC; CDR3aa: CASGKAGGGYEQYF
abundance: .; v_gene: TRBV30; j_gene: TRBJ2-3; d_gene: TRBD1; CDR3nt: TGTGCCTGGAGTTTCCAGGGGGGCACAGATACGCAGTATTTT; CDR3aa: CAWSFQGGTDTQYF